By sample fraction, the clone carrying this TCR beta chain is medium-sized. Responders that carried the CFSE label, about 200,000 of them, were plated with about 200,000 irradiated, violet-dye-labeled stimulator cells. Sorting was performed after the reaction on proliferating CFSE-low CD3+CD4+ and CD3+CD8+ responders. This sample is part of a study of graft-versus-host responses after intestinal transplantation. Study information: Recipients uniformly received anti-thymocyte globulin induction, followed by tacrolimus and steroids for two to four years.

This table comes from immunoSEQ multiplex PCR, and its TCRdb copy is limited to in-frame clones, with some not included. The data hold about 6,900 clones, with around a quarter observed a single time. Findings and limits, study-wide: GvH clones appeared in recipient marrow, some first in ileum or blood.

The V end lost 0 bases, the J end lost 3 bases, and 7 bases lay between the germline ends. In germline, CDR1 is MGHDK, CDR2 SYGVNS. This CDR3 contains 14 residues. The sample was alloreactive CD8+ T cells from a mixed lymphocyte reaction culture, taken before transplantation. Regarding subset: CFSE-low proliferating T cells sorted from roughly six-day pre-transplant mixed lymphocyte reaction (GvH or HvG direction). This TCR was recovered from a human patient who was an organ donor for intestinal transplantation. V gene TRBV25-1 combines with J gene TRBJ2-3; D gene ambiguous. The CDR3 DNA sequence: TGTGCCAGCAGTGAATATACCAGAACAGATACGCAGTATTTT. This gives the protein CASSEYTRTDTQYF.